Included here is one TCR beta chain sequence, with context. Per the study methods: Amplifying reference gene primers gave estimates of nucleated cell counts. Assay: immunoSEQ multiplex PCR; the TCRdb copy retains only in-frame clones and omits some. V and J calls plus clone size are reproduced from that table; the DNA served to infer D and trimming. The sample consists of 200,000 to 250,000 clones, roughly nine tenths of them appearing once. This sample was taken from a study of blood T cell repertoires in COVID-19. On the study more broadly: COVID-19 samples, acute and convalescent, were from the United States, Italy and Spain. PBMCs, B-cell-depleted T cells, or T cells provided the cDNA or gDNA that made up the material.

Germline loops: CDR1 SNHLY, CDR2 FYNNEI. The V end lost 7 bases, the J end lost 2 bases, and 14 bases lay between the germline ends. This CDR3 has 14 residues. Specimen: peripheral blood. The TCR comes from a woman aged 45-65 years with acute or convalescent COVID-19. The chain employs TRBV2 and TRBJ1-2, with TRBD1 as a possible D gene (6 bases). Written as DNA, the CDR3 is TGTGCCAGCATACGGCCCACAGGGAACTATGGCTACACCTTC. Its translation is CASIRPTGNYGYTF.